A single T cell receptor beta chain is shown here with its context. Its target is unknown. This entry comes from a study of response to subunit inactivated influenza vaccine. Each CDR3 protein is one row after TCRdb ran MiXCR on the RT-PCR reads. The sample includes a few hundred thousand distinct CDR3 sequences, around 15% of them seen just once. Study observations and caveats: Authors suggested each seasonal influenza vaccination recruits few new T cells.

The V gene's germline CDR1 is KGHDR and CDR2 SFDVKD. The CDR3 has 16 residues. Trimming removed 2 bases at V and 4 bases at J, with 16 bases between. V gene TRBV24-1 combines with J gene TRBJ2-5; D may be TRBD1 (6 bases). The TCR sequence derives from a man in his forties or fifties who received an inactivated influenza vaccine. This specimen consisted of PBMCs from blood, obtained approximately 13 days after vaccination. CDR3 coding DNA: TGTGCCACCAGTGATTCGAAAAAACAGGGTCCAGAGACCCAGTACTTC. Its protein product is CATSDSKKQGPETQYF.